This entry features one T cell receptor (beta chain) sequence. Its antigen is unidentified. This record comes from a study of OX40 agonist ivuxolimab in advanced cancers. About the study: Patients treated during dose escalation were battling hepatocellular carcinoma, melanoma, renal cell or head and neck cancer.

CDR1 and CDR2 (germline): SGHNT, YYREEE (reference sequence). V trimming: 0 bases; J trimming: 4 bases; junction bases outside the gene matches: 4. The length of the CDR3 is 15 residues. Clones were read by immunoSEQ multiplex PCR, and TCRdb kept only the in-frame ones, dropping some. This repertoire shows 60,000 to 70,000 clones, about 87% found once; its top ten account for under 2.5%. Findings of the study overall: The study did not work out the antigen specificity of the expanded peripheral T cells.

This specimen was CD4+ or CD8+ T cells sorted from blood, taken in a trial of the OX40 agonist ivuxolimab. The TCR comes from an adult with an advanced solid tumor such as melanoma, head and neck, liver or kidney cancer. V and J are TRBV5-4 and TRBJ2-3, with 8 positions matching TRBD1. The CDR3 DNA sequence: TGTGCCAGCAGCTTGGACAGGGGGACATCAGATACGCAGTATTTT. Its protein is CASSLDRGTSDTQYF.